Below, 12 T cell receptor beta chains from the same sample are listed, as sequenced in a study of CD8+ T cells in alopecia areata. Investigators isolated RNA and reverse transcribed it into cDNA to act as the sequencing template. Produced via immunoSEQ multiplex PCR; TCRdb's table is partial and in-frame only. The data contain around 200,000 clones, roughly 61% of them seen just once; the ten biggest clones take up about 12%. Regarding treatment: oral pan-JAK inhibitor, 5-10 mg twice daily. Sequencing was performed on CD8+ T cells sorted from blood, taken at week 24, from a patient treated with tofacitinib. These receptors were taken from a human donor with alopecia areata.

There are a few counts of this clone. This chain links TRBV7-9 with TRBJ2-1, with TRBD1 identical over 10 bases. Germline CDR1 and CDR2: SEHNR and FQNEAQ (reference sequence). The CDR3 consists of 14 residues. V gave up 6 bases and J gave up 4 bases; unmatched junction bases: 3. The CDR3 sequence is CASSRDRGYNEQFF. For the CDR3, the DNA is TGTGCCAGCAGTCGGGACAGGGGTTACAATGAGCAGTTCTTC.

V usage is TRBV30 and J usage is TRBJ1-4, with TRBD1 matching 8 bases. The CDR3 sequence is 14 residues long. Germline V gene sequence: CDR1 GTSNPN, CDR2 SVGIG (reference sequence). The junction had 2 bases not matched to a gene; V was cut back by 1 base and J by 4 bases. The CDR3 region is CAWSDDRGNEKLFF. The CDR3 nucleotides read TGTGCCTGGAGTGATGACAGGGGTAATGAAAAACTGTTTTTT.

V gene TRBV7-9 combines with J gene TRBJ2-1, with no clear D. This CDR3 is 12 amino acids long. Per the germline V gene, CDR1 is SEHNR and CDR2 is FQNEAQ (reference sequence). V gave up 8 bases and J gave up 5 bases, with 10 bases separating them. CDR3 coding DNA: TGTGCCAGCCGTAGATGGGACAATGAGCAGTTCTTC. Translating gives CASRRWDNEQFF. The full variable domain, with the rest looked up from reference TRBV7-9 and TRBJ2-1, is DTGVSQNPRHKITKRGQNVTFRCDPISEHNRLYWYRQTLGQGPEFLTYFQNEAQLEKSRLLSDRFSAERPKGSFSTLEIQRTEQGDSAMYLCASRRWDNEQFFGPGTRLTVL.

This clone was counted a few times. The chain combines TRBV14 with TRBJ2-4; 8 nucleotides match TRBD1. The germline CDR1 and CDR2 sequences are SGHDN and FVKESK. This CDR3 contains 13 residues. J was trimmed by 7 bases and V by 4 bases; bases with no gene match: 3. The CDR3 reads CASSPGGRNIQYF. The CDR3 nucleotides are TGTGCCAGCAGCCCAGGGGGCCGGAACATTCAGTACTTC.

The chain has TRBV4-2 and TRBJ1-4; 7 bases fit TRBD1. CDR1 is LGHNA and CDR2 is YNFKEQ in the germline V gene. This CDR3 has 18 residues. V lost 4 bases, J lost 8 bases, and 19 bases stayed unmatched. This CDR3 reads CASSLQGREGAPGEKLFF. As DNA, the CDR3 is TGTGCCAGCAGCCTACAGGGGAGAGAGGGGGCGCCCGGCGAAAAACTGTTTTTT.

This clone was counted between two and nine times. The chain links TRBV5-1 to TRBJ2-1; 7 nucleotides align to TRBD1. The CDR3 has 16 residues. Trimming took 0 bases from V and 5 from J; bases not matched to a gene: 8. Germline lookup yields CDR1 SGHRS and CDR2 YFSETQ. CDR3 nucleotides: TGCGCCAGCAGCTTGGCCGTCGGGACAGCAGACAATGAGCAGTTCTTC. Translating gives CASSLAVGTADNEQFF.

The V gene is TRBV27, the J gene TRBJ2-1; 8 bases are shared with TRBD1. Germline-derived CDR1 and CDR2 are MNHEY and SMNVEV (reference sequence). Trimming cost V 5 bases and J 2 bases; bases outside gene matches: 2. The CDR3 is 14 amino acids. The CDR3 DNA sequence: TGTGCCAGCAGTCCAGGGGGCCCCTACAATGAGCAGTTCTTC. Its protein product is CASSPGGPYNEQFF.

This clone occurred a few times. J is TRBJ2-1 and V is TRBV27, with 14 bases aligning to TRBD2. This CDR3 is built from 15 residues. CDR1 and CDR2 (germline): MNHEY, SMNVEV (reference sequence). Losses at the gene ends were 4 bases for V and 8 bases for J; bases not matched to a gene: 4. CDR3 DNA: TGTGCCAGCAGTTGGGCGGGACTAGCGGGGGATGAGCAGTTCTTC. It is translated as CASSWAGLAGDEQFF.

V is TRBV7-9 and J is TRBJ2-7; no clear D gene. With 5 bases removed from V and 1 base from J, the gap between germline ends came to 6 bases. CDR1 and CDR2 from the germline V gene are SEHNR and FQNEAQ (reference sequence). This CDR3 is 12 amino acids long. CDR3 region: CASSPLSYEQYF. DNA for the CDR3: TGTGCCAGCAGCCCGTTATCCTACGAGCAGTACTTC.

This clone was detected once. The chain recombines TRBV6-5 with TRBJ2-3; D might be TRBD2 (5 bases). V lost 5 bases and J 14 bases, leaving 17 bases between the germline ends. The CDR3 sequence is 12 residues long. Germline CDR1 MNHEY, CDR2 SVGAGI. This CDR3 reads CASSPLGRERYF. The DNA of the CDR3 is TGTGCCAGCAGTCCACTAGGTAGAGAGCGGTATTTT.

Concerning this clone itself: The sample holds other DNA sequences that translate to the same CDR3. V and J are TRBV5-1 and TRBJ1-1, with D possibly being TRBD1 (5 bases). The CDR3 covers 11 residues. Germline V gives CDR1 SGHRS, CDR2 YFSETQ. Deletions cut 3 bases from V and 5 bases from J, with 5 bases between. In DNA, the CDR3 is TGCGCCAGCAGCTGGGGGACTGAAGCTTTCTTT. Its protein is CASSWGTEAFF.

The chain links TRBV5-1 to TRBJ2-3; 7 positions match TRBD1. V trimming: 0 bases; J trimming: 2 bases; junction bases outside the gene matches: 9. CDR3 length: 17 residues. The germline CDR1 and CDR2 sequences are SGHRS and YFSETQ. CDR3 nucleotide sequence: TGCGCCAGCAGCTTGGATCCCGGGACAGTCTACACAGATACGCAGTATTTT. This gives the protein CASSLDPGTVYTDTQYF.